This T cell receptor beta chain originates from a study of shared clonotypes between healthy human individuals. Study context: Sampling drew on donors who were a couple of women and a few men aged 18 to 49.

Data came from immunoSEQ multiplex PCR; TCRdb stores just in-frame clones and leaves some out. The table includes roughly 1,000,000 clones, about 84% detected once. The V and J ends lost 6 bases and 7 bases, in that order; junction bases with no gene match: 8. The length of the CDR3 is 16 residues. Germline loops: CDR1 MGHDK, CDR2 SYGVNS. Sample: memory CD4+ T cells from PBMCs. The subset: CD45RA-negative fraction. The chain joins TRBV25-1 to TRBJ2-1; 14 nucleotides line up with TRBD2. The sequence came from a young man in good health. Some clones in this sample may be carry-over from other donors' samples. Here the CDR3 reads CASSRGTSGSRNEQFF. For the CDR3, the DNA is TGTGCCAGCAGCCGAGGGACTAGCGGGAGTCGGAATGAGCAGTTCTTC.